The rows below give T cell receptor beta chains drawn from one sample of a study of T cell responses to AZD1222 COVID-19 vaccine. Sequenced by immunoSEQ multiplex PCR; TCRdb stores in-frame clones only, minus some. The table lists 100,000 to 150,000 clones, around nine tenths of them singletons. This sample comprised peripheral blood, obtained on day 0 of AZD1222 vaccination. These receptors all stem from an adult in good health. Both conserved end residues are part of each CDR3. D genes are given only for firm matches. Size is stated for part of the rows, as once, few or many counts, or as a class when the clone is expanded.

>TRBJ2-1|-|14|-|TRBV27
CASSLDGAWDEQFF
>TRBJ2-2|-|14|-|TRBV9
CASSVGGRTGELFF
>TRBJ1-5|-|12|-|TRBV6-5
CASAGVGQPQHF
>TRBJ2-1|-|9|-|TRBV29-1
CSVGVEQFF
>TRBJ1-5|-|15|-|TRBV2
CASSERSSVSQPQHF
>TRBJ2-6|TRBD1|18|-|TRBV18
CASSPPGQVMAGANVLTF
>TRBJ1-6|-|15|-|TRBV27
CASSFGRSRNSPLHF
>TRBJ2-1|-|15|-|TRBV11-2
CASSLPALGVTEQFF
>TRBJ1-5|-|14|-|TRBV6-5
CASTWTVSNQPQHF
>TRBJ1-5|-|16|-|TRBV9
CASSSGGAQGNQPQHF
>TRBJ1-6|-|16|once|TRBV4-3
CASSHEDRLYNSPLHF
>TRBJ2-5|-|11|-|TRBV24-1
CATSDGHMQYF
>TRBJ2-5|-|15|-|TRBV9
CASSDGGAFQETQYF
>TRBJ2-2|-|15|-|TRBV18
CASSPNRRGSGELFF
>TRBJ1-2|-|11|-|TRBV19
CASRLMNGYTF
>TRBJ2-2|-|19|-|TRBV27
CASSLFGGIRQRNTGELFF
>TRBJ2-7|TRBD1|14|once|TRBV30
CAWNGQVNSYEQYF
>TRBJ2-1|TRBD2|16|-|TRBV7-8
CASSPTGLATYNEQFF
>TRBJ2-7|TRBD1|14|-|TRBV6-5
CASRPGQGAYEQYF
>TRBJ1-2|-|14|-|TRBV25-1
CASSEWDNNYGYTF
>TRBJ2-7|-|15|-|TRBV5-6
CASSLRDPRGHEQYF
>TRBJ2-7|-|15|-|TRBV6-5
CASSYRSSRGGEQYF
>TRBJ2-1|-|15|-|TRBV9
CASSVEESSYNEQFF
>TRBJ2-7|-|13|-|TRBV11-3
CASSRRDTGEQYF
>TRBJ2-1|TRBD1|17|-|TRBV28
CASSWSIPGQGEGEQFF
>TRBJ2-2|-|14|-|TRBV14
CATAGQTSTGELFF
>TRBJ1-5|-|15|-|TRBV28
CASSFLQGGHQPQHF
>TRBJ1-1|-|13|-|TRBV28
CASSSAGNTEAFF
>TRBJ2-3|-|13|-|TRBV5-4
CASSLGSTDTQYF
>TRBJ1-2|-|13|-|TRBV18
CASSPTESVGYTF
>TRBJ1-3|-|14|-|TRBV19
CASRDGSSGNTIYF
>TRBJ2-4|TRBD2|19|-|TRBV4-1
CASSPLLAPLRRAKNIQYF
>TRBJ1-6|-|14|-|TRBV27
CASSTQVSTSPLHF
>TRBJ2-3|-|13|-|TRBV28
CASSPENTDTQYF
>TRBJ1-2|TRBD1|14|-|TRBV11-2
CASSSHTGGYGYTF
>TRBJ2-1|TRBD2|14|-|TRBV6-6
CASSYGGRAAEQFF
>TRBJ2-1|TRBD1|17|once|TRBV7-4
CASSPQIRDRGYNEQFF
>TRBJ1-5|-|14|-|TRBV18
CASSPFVSNQPQHF
>TRBJ1-1|-|16|-|TRBV5-6
CASSLVDTWTNTEAFF
>TRBJ1-2|-|13|-|TRBV5-6
CASSPEGNYGYTF